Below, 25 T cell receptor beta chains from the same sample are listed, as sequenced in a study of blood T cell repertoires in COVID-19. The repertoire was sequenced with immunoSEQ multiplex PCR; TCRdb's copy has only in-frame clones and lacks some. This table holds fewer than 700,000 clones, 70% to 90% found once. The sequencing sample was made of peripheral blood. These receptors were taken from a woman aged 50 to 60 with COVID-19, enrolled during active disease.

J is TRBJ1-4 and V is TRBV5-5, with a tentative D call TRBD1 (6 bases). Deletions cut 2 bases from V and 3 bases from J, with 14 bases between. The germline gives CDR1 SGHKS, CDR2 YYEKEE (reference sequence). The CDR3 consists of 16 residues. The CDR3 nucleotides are TGTGCCAGCAGCTTTCTAAGCCCAGGGGCTAATGAAAAACTGTTTTTT. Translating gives CASSFLSPGANEKLFF. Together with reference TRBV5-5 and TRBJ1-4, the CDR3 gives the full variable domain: DAGVTQSPTHLIKTRGQQVTLRCSPISGHKSVSWYQQVLGQGPQFIFQYYEKEERGRGNFPDRFSARQFPNYSSELNVNALLLGDSALYLCASSFLSPGANEKLFFGSGTQLSVL.

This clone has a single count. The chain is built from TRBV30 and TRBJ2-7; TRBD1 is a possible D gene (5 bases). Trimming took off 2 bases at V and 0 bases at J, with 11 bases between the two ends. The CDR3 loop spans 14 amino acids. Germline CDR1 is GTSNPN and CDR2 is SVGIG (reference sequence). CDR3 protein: CAWSLLGASYEQYF. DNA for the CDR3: TGTGCCTGGAGTCTTCTAGGGGCCTCCTACGAGCAGTACTTC.

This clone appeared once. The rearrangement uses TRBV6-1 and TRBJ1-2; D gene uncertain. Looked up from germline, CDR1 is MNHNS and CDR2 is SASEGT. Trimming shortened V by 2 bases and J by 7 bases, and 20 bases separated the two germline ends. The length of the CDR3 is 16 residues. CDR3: CASSERRRSTISGYTF. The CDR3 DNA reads TGTGCCAGCAGTGAACGGCGGCGGAGTACTATTTCTGGCTACACCTTC.

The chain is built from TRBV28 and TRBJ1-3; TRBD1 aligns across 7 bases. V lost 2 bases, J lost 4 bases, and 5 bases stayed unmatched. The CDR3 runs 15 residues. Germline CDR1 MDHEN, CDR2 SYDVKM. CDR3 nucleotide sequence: TGTGCCAGCAGTTTAAGGGGGCCAGACGGAAACACCATATATTTT. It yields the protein CASSLRGPDGNTIYF. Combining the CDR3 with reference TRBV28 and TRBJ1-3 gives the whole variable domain DVKVTQSSRYLVKRTGEKVFLECVQDMDHENMFWYRQDPGLGLRLIYFSYDVKMKEKGDIPEGYSVSREKKERFSLILESASTNQTSMYLCASSLRGPDGNTIYFGEGSWLTVV.

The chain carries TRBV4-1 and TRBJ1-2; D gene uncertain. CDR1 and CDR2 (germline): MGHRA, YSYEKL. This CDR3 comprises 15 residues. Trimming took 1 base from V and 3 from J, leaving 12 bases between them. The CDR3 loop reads CASSQGWETYYGYTF. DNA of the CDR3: TGCGCCAGCAGCCAAGGGTGGGAGACCTACTATGGCTACACCTTC.

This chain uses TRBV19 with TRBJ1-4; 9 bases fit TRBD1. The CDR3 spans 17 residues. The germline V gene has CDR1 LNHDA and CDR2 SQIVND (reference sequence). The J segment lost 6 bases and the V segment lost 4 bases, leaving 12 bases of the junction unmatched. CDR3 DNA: TGTGCCAGTAGTAAGTCGGGGACAGGGAGAAGAGATGAAAAACTGTTTTTT. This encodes CASSKSGTGRRDEKLFF.

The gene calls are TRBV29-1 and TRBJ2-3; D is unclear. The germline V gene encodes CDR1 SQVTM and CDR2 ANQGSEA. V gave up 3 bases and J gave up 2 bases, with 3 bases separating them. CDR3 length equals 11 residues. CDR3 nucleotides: TGCAGCGTTGAGGCCACAGATACGCAGTATTTT. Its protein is CSVEATDTQYF.

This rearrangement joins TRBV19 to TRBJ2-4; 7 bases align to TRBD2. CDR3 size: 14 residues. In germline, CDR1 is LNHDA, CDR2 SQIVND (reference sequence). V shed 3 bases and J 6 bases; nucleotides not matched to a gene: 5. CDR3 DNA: TGTGCCAGTAGTATCGGTAGGGAGGGAAACATTCAGTACTTC. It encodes CASSIGREGNIQYF.

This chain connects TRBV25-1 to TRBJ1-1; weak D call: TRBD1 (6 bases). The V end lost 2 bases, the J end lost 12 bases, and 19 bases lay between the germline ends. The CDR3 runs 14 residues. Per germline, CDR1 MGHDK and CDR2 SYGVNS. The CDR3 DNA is TGTGCCAGCAGTGAAACTGCCAGGGGCGGTTTGACTTTCTTT. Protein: CASSETARGGLTFF. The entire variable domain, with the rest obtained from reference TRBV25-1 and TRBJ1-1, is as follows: EADIYQTPRYLVIGTGKKITLECSQTMGHDKMYWYQQDPGMELHLIHYSYGVNSTEKGDLSSESTVSRIRTEHFPLTLESARPSHTSQYLCASSETARGGLTFFGQGTRLTVV.

The CDR3, as DNA: TGCGCCAGCATAGCGACCGAGGTAGGGGGACCAGCCCAGCATTTT. This codes for CASIATEVGGPAQHF. This chain joins TRBV10-1 and TRBJ1-5; D may be TRBD1 (6 bases). V shed 7 bases and J shed 11 bases, with 24 bases lying between them. Per the germline V gene, CDR1 is WNHNN and CDR2 is SYGVQD (reference sequence). The CDR3 spans 15 residues.

The CDR3 is CASSPRAGSDSPLHF. The CDR3 DNA sequence: TGTGCCAGCAGCCCCCGCGCTGGAAGCGATTCACCCCTCCACTTT. The V call is TRBV9, the J call TRBJ1-6; D uncertain. V lost 4 bases and J lost 8, with 16 bases in between. The CDR3 has 15 amino acids. Germline CDR1 SGDLS, CDR2 YYNGEE.

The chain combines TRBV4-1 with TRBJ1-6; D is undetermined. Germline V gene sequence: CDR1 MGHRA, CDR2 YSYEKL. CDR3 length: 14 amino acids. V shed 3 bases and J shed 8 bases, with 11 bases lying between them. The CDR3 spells CASSQRTSYSPLHF. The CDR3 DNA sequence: TGCGCCAGCAGCCAGAGGACTTCCTATTCACCCCTCCACTTT.

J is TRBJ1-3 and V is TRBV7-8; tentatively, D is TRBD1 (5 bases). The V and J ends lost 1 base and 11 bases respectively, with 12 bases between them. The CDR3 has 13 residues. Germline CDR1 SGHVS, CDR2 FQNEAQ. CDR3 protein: CASSLEGREAIYF. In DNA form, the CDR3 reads TGTGCCAGCAGCTTAGAGGGCAGGGAAGCCATATATTTT.

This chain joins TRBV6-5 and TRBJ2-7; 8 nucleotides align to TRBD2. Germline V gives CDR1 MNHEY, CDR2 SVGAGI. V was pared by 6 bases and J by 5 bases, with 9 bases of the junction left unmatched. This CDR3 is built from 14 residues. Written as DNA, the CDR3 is TGTGCCAGCAGCCCGCGGGGGGACGAGGACGAGCAGTACTTC. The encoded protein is CASSPRGDEDEQYF.

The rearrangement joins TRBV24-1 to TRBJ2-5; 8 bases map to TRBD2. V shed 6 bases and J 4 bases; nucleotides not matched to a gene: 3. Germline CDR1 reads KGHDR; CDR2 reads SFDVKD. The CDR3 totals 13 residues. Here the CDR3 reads CATSWSGGETQYF. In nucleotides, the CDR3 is TGTGCCACCAGTTGGAGCGGGGGAGAGACCCAGTACTTC.

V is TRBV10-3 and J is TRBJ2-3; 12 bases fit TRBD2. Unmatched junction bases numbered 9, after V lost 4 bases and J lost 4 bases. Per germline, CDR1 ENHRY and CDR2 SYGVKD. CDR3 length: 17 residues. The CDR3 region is CAISAASGGARADTQYF. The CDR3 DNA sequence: TGTGCCATCAGTGCCGCTAGCGGGGGGGCCAGAGCAGATACGCAGTATTTT.

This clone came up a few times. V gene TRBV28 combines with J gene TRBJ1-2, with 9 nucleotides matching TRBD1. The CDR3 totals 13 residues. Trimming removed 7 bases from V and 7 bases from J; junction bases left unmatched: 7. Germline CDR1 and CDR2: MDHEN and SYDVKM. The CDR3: CASTHRDRVGYTF. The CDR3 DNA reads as TGTGCCAGCACCCACCGGGACAGGGTTGGCTACACCTTC.

The CDR3 sequence is CASSPGTKPNYGYTF. In DNA, the CDR3 is TGTGCCAGTAGTCCCGGGACAAAGCCTAACTATGGCTACACCTTC. V and J are TRBV19 and TRBJ1-2, with D possibly being TRBD1 (6 bases). V was cut by 5 bases and J by 0 bases, with 13 bases left in between. From germline, CDR1 is LNHDA and CDR2 SQIVND (reference sequence). This CDR3 has 15 residues.

As DNA, the CDR3 is TGTGCCAGCAGCGCACGCGGGACAGGGGAACAGCCCCAGCATTTT. It yields the protein CASSARGTGEQPQHF. This rearrangement joins TRBV21-1 to TRBJ1-5; the table's D call, TRBD1, was not checked against the DNA. TRBV21-1 is assigned pseudogene status. This CDR3 is built from 15 residues.

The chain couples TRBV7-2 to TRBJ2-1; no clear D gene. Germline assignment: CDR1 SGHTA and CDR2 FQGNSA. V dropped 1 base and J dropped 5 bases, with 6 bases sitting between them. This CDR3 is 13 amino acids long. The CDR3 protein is CASSLGVNNEQFF. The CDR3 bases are TGTGCCAGCAGCTTAGGAGTCAACAATGAGCAGTTCTTC.

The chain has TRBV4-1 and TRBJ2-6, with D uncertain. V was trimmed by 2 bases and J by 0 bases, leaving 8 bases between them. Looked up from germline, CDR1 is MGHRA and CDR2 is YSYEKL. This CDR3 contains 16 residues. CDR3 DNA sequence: TGCGCCAGCAGCCAATTCAGGCCCTCTGGGGCCAACGTCCTGACTTTC. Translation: CASSQFRPSGANVLTF.

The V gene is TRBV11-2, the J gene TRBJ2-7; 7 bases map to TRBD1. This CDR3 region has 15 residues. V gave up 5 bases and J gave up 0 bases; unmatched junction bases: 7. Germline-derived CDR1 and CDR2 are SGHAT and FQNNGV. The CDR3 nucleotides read TGTGCCAGCAGCCACCTCCGGGACAGCTCCTACGAGCAGTACTTC. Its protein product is CASSHLRDSSYEQYF.

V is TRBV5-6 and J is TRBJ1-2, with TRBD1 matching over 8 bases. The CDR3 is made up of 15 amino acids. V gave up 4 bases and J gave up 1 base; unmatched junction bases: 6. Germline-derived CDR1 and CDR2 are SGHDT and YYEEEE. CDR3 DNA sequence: TGTGCCAGCAGCATCCCGACAGGGGATAACTATGGCTACACCTTC. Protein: CASSIPTGDNYGYTF. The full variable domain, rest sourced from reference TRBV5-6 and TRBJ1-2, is DAGVTQSPTHLIKTRGQQVTLRCSPKSGHDTVSWYQQALGQGPQFIFQYYEEEERQRGNFPDRFSGHQFPNYSSELNVNALLLGDSALYLCASSIPTGDNYGYTFGSGTRLTVV.

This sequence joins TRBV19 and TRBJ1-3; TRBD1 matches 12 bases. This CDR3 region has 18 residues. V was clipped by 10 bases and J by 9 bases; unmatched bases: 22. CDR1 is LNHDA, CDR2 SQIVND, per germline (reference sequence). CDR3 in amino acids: CANGGGQGAKGRRGTIYF. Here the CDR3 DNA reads TGTGCCAACGGAGGGGGACAGGGGGCGAAAGGCCGGAGGGGCACCATATATTTT. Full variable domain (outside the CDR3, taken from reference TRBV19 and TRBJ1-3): DGGITQSPKYLFRKEGQNVTLSCEQNLNHDAMYWYRQDPGQGLRLIYYSQIVNDFQKGDIAEGYSVSREKKESFPLTVTSAQKNPTAFYLCANGGGQGAKGRRGTIYFGEGSWLTVV.

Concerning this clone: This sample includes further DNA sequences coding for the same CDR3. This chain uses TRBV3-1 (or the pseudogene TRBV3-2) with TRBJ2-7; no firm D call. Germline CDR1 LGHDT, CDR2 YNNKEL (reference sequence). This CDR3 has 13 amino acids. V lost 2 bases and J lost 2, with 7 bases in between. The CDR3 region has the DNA TGTGCCAGCAGCCAACGACTCGCCTACGAGCAGTACTTC. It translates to CASSQRLAYEQYF.